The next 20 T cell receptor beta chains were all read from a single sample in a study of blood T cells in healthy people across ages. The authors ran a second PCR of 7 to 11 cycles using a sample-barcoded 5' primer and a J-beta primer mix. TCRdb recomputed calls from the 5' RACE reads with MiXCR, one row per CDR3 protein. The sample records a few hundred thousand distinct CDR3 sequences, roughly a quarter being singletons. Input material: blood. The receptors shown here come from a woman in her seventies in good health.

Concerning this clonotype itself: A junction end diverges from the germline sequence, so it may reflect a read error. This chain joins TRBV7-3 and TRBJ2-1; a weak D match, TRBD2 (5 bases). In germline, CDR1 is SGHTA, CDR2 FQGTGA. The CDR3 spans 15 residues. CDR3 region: CASSFSGSDPNGQFF. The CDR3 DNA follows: TGTGCCAGCAGCTTTTCGGGATCCGACCCTAATGGGCAGTTCTTC.

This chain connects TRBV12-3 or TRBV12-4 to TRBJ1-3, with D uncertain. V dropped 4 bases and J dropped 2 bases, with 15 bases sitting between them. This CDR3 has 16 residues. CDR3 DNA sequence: TGTGCCAGCAGTTCACGAGATCCCCGTACTGGAAACACCATATATTTT. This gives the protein CASSSRDPRTGNTIYF.

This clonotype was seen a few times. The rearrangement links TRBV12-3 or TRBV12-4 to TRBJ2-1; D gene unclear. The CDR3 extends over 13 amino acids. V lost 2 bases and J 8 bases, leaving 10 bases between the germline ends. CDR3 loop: CASSLRQVYEQFF. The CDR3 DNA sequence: TGTGCCAGCAGTTTAAGGCAGGTTTATGAGCAGTTCTTC.

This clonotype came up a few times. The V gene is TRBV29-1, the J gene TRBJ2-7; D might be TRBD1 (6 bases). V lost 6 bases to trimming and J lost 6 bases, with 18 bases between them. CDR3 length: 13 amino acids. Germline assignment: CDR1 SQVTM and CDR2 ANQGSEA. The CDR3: CSVQRWGLREQYF. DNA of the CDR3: TGCAGCGTCCAGAGGTGGGGGCTTCGCGAGCAGTACTTC.

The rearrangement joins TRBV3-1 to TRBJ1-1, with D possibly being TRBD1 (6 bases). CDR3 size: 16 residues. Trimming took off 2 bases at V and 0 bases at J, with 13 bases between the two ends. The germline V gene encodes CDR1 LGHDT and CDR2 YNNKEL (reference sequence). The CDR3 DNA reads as TGTGCCAGCAGCCAACGGGGGGCAATCATGAACACTGAAGCTTTCTTT. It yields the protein CASSQRGAIMNTEAFF.

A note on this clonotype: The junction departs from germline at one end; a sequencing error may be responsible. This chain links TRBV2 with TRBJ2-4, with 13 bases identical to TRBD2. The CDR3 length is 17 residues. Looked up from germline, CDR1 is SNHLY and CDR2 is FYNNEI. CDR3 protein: CASRGLAGTLAKTIQYF. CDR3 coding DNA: TGTGCCAGCCGGGGACTAGCGGGGACGCTAGCCAAAACCATTCAGTACTTC.

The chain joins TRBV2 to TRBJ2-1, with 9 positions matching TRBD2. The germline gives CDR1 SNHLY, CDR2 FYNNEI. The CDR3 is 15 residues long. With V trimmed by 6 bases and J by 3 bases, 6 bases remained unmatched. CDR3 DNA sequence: TGTGCCAGCAGGATAGCGGGGGACCTCTACAATGAGCAGTTCTTC. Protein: CASRIAGDLYNEQFF.

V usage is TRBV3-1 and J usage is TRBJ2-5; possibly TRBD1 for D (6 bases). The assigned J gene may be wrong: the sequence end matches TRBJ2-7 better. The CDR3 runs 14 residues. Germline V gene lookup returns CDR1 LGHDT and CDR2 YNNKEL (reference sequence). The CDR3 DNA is TGTGCCAGCAGCCTTCAGGGGACCAGCGGCGAGCAGTACTTC. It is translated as CASSLQGTSGEQYF.

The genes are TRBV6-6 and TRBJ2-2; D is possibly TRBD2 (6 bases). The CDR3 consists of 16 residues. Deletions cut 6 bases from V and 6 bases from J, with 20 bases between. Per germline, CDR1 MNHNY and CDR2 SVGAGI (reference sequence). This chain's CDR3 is CASSPRLREIPGELFF. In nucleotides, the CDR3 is TGTGCCAGCAGCCCTAGGCTACGGGAGATCCCCGGGGAGCTGTTTTTT.

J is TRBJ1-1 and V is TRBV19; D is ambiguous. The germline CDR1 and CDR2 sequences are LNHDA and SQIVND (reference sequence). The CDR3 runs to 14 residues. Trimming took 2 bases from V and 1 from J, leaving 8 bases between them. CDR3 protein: CASSIMSANTEAFF. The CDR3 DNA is TGTGCCAGTAGTATAATGTCGGCGAACACTGAAGCTTTCTTT.

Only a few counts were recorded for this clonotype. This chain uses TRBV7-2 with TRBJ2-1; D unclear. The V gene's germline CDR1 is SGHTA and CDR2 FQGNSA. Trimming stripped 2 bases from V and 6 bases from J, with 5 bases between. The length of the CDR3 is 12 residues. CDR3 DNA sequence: TGTGCCAGCAGCTTATACGGCAATGAGCAGTTCTTC. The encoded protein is CASSLYGNEQFF.

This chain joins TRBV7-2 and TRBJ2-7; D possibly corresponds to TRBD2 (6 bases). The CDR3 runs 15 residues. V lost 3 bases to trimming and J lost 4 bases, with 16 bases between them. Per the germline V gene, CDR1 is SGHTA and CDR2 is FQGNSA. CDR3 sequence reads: CASSFQKLAGYEQYF. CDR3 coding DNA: TGTGCCAGCAGCTTCCAAAAACTAGCAGGGTACGAGCAGTACTTC.

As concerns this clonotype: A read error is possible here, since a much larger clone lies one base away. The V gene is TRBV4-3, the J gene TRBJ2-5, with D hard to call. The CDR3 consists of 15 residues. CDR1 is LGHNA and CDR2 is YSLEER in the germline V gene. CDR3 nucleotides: TGCACCAGCAGCCAAGATATAAGGTATCAAGAGACCCAGTACTTC. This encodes CTSSQDIRYQETQYF.

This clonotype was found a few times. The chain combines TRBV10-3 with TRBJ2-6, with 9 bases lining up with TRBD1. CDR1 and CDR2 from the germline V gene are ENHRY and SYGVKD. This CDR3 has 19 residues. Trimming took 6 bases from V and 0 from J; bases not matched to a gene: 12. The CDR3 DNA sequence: TGTGCCATCAGCCCGGGACAGGGTGTAGGATCCTCTGGGGCCAACGTCCTGACTTTC. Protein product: CAISPGQGVGSSGANVLTF.

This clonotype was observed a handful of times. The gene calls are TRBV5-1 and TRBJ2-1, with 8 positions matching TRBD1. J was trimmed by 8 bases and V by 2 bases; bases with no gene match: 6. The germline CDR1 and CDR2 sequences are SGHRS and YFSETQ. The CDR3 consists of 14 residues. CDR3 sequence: CASSLETGVDEQFF. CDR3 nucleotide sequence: TGCGCCAGCAGCTTAGAGACAGGGGTGGATGAGCAGTTCTTC.

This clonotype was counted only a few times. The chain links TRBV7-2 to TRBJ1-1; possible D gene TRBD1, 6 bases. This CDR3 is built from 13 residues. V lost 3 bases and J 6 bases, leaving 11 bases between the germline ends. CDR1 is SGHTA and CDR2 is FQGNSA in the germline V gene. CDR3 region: CASSLNRAPEAFF. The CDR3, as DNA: TGTGCCAGCAGCTTGAACAGGGCCCCTGAAGCTTTCTTT.

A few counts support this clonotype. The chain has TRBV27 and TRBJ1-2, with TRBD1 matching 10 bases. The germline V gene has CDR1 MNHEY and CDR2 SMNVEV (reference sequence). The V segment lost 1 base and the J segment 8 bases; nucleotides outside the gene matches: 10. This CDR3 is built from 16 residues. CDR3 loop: CASSLLGQGSLRGYTF. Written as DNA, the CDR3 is TGTGCCAGCAGTTTATTGGGACAGGGGAGCCTTAGGGGCTACACCTTC.

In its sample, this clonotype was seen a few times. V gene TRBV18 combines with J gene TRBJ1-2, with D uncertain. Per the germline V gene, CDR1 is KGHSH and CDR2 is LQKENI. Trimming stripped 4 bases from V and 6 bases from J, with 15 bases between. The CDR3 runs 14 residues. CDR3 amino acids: CASSRPGSPHGYTF. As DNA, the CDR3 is TGTGCCAGCTCACGCCCGGGGTCCCCGCATGGCTACACCTTC.

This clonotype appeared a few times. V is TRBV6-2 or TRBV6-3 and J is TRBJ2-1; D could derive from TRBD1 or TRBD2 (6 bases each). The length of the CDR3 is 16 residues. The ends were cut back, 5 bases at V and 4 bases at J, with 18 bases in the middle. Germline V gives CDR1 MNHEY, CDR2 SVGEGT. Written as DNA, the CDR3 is TGTGCCAGCAGTGTTTTCGGGGGCCCGATTTACAATGAGCAGTTCTTC. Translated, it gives CASSVFGGPIYNEQFF.

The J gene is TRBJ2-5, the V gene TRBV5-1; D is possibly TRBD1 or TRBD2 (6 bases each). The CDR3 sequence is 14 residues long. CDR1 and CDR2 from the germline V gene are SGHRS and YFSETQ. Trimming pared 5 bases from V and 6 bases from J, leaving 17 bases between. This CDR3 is CASRSTGGGKTQYF. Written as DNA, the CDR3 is TGCGCCAGCAGATCCACCGGGGGCGGGAAGACCCAGTACTTC.